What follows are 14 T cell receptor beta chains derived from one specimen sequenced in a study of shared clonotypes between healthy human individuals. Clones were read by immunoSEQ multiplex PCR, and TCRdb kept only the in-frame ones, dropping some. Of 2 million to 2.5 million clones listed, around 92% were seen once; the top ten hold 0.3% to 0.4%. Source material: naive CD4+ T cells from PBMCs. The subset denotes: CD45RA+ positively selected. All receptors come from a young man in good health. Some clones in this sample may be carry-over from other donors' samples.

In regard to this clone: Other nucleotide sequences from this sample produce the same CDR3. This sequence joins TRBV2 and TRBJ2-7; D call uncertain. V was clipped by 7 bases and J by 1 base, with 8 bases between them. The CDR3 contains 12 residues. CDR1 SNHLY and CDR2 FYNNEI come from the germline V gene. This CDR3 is CASTGTSYEQYF. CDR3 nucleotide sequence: TGTGCCAGCACGGGTACTTCCTACGAGCAGTACTTC.

CDR3 nucleotides: TGTGCCTGGAGTTCCCTAGTCCGCTCCTACAATGAGCAGTTCTTC. Its protein product is CAWSSLVRSYNEQFF. The chain links TRBV30 to TRBJ2-1, with D hard to call. The CDR3 extends over 15 amino acids. V lost 2 bases to trimming and J lost 0 bases, with 11 bases between them. Germline-derived CDR1 and CDR2 are GTSNPN and SVGIG (reference sequence).

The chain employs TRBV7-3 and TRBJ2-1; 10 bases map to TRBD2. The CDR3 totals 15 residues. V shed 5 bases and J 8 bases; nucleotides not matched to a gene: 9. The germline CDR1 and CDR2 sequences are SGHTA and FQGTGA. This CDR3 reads CASSPLAGVSHEQFF. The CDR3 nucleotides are TGTGCCAGCAGCCCCCTAGCGGGAGTATCTCATGAGCAGTTCTTC.

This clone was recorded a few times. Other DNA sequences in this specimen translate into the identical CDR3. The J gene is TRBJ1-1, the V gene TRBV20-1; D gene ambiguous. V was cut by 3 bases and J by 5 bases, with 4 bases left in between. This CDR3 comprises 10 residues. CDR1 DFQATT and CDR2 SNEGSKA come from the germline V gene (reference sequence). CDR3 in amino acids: CSASVTEAFF. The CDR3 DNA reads TGCAGTGCTAGTGTTACTGAAGCTTTCTTT.

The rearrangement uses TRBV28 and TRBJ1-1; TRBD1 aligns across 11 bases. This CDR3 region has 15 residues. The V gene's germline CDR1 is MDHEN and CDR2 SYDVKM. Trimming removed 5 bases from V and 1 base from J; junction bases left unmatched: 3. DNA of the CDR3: TGTGCCAGCAGTGGACAGGGGGCCTCGAACACTGAAGCTTTCTTT. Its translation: CASSGQGASNTEAFF.

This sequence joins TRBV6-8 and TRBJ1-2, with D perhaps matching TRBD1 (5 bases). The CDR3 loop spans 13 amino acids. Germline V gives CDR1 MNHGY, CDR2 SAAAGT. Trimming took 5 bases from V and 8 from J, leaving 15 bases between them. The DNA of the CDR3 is TGTGCCAGCAGTGAACAGGAAACAAGGGGCTACACCTTC. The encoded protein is CASSEQETRGYTF.

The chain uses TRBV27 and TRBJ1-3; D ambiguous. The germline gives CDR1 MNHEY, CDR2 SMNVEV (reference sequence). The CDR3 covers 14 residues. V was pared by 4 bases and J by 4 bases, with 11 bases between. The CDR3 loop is CASSSARSGNTIYF. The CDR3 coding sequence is TGTGCCAGCAGTTCCGCGCGGTCGGGAAACACCATATATTTT.

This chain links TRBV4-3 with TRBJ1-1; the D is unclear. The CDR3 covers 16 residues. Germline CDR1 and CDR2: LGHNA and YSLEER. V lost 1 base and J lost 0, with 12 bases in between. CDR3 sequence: CASSQALARVNTEAFF. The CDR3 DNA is TGCGCCAGCAGCCAAGCGTTGGCACGGGTGAACACTGAAGCTTTCTTT.

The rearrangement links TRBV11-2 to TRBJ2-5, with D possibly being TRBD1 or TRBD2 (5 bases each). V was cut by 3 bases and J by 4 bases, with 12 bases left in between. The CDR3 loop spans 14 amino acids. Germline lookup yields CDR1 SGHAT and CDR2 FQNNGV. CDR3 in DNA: TGTGCCAGCAGCTTGGGGGTGGCCAGAGAGACCCAGTACTTC. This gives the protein CASSLGVARETQYF.

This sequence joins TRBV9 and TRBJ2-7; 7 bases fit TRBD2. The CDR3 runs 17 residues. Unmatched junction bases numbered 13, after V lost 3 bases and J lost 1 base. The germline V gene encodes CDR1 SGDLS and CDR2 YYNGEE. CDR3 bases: TGTGCCAGCAGCGAGGCCCTTAAGGCGGGAGTTTCCTACGAGCAGTACTTC. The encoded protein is CASSEALKAGVSYEQYF. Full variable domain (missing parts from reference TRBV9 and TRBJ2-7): DSGVTQTPKHLITATGQRVTLRCSPRSGDLSVYWYQQSLDQGLQFLIQYYNGEERAKGNILERFSAQQFPDLHSELNLSSLELGDSALYFCASSEALKAGVSYEQYFGPGTRLTVT.

CDR3 DNA sequence: TGTGCCACCAGCAGGGAGGCTTTGACTAGCGGAAATACGCAGTATTTT. Translated, it gives CATSREALTSGNTQYF. This chain links TRBV15 with TRBJ2-3; 9 nucleotides align to TRBD2. Losses at the gene ends were 3 bases for V and 7 bases for J; bases not matched to a gene: 11. Germline V CDR1 and CDR2: LNHNV, YYDKDF (reference sequence). CDR3 length: 16 amino acids.

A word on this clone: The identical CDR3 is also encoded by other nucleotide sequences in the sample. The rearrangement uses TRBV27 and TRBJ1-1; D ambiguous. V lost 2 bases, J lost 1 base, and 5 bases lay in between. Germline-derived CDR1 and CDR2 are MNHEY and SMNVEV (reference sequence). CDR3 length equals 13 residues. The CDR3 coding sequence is TGTGCCAGCAGTTTAGAACGGAACACTGAAGCTTTCTTT. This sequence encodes CASSLERNTEAFF.

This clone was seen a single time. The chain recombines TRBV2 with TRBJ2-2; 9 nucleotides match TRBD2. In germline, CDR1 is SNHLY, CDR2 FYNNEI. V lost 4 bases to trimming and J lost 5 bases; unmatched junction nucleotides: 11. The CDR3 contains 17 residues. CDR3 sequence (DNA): TGTGCCAGCAGTGTGGGGCTAGCGGGAATAAGTACCGGGGAGCTGTTTTTT. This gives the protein CASSVGLAGISTGELFF.

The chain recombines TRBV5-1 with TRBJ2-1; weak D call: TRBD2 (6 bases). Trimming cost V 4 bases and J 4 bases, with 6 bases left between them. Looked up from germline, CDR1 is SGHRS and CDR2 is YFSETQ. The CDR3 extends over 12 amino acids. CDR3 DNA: TGCGCCAGCAGCGCGGGGTACAATGAGCAGTTCTTC. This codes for CASSAGYNEQFF.